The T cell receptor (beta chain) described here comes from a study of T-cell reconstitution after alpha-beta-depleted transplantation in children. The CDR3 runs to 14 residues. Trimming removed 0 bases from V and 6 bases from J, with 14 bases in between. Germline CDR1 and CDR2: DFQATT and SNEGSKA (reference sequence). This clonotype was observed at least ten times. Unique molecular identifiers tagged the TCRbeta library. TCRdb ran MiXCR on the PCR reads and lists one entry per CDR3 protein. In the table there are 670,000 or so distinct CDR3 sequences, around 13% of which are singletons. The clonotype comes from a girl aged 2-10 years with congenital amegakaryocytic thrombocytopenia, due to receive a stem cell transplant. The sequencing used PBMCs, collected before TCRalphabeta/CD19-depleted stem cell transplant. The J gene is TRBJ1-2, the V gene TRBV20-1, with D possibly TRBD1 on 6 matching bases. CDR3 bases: TGCAGTGCTAGAGATATAAACAGGGCTAATGGCTACACCTTC. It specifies CSARDINRANGYTF.